The rows below give T cell receptor beta chains drawn from one sample of a study of cytomegalovirus exposure and HLA in healthy donors. TCRdb's copy holds only in-frame clones and misses some; the assay was immunoSEQ multiplex PCR. The repertoire consists of about 120,000 clones, with 75% to 90% occurring once and the leading ten covering about 1.1%. The sample was PBMCs. The receptors come from a woman younger than 35 in good health and CMV-seronegative. Each CDR3 is given with its conserved first and last residue. The D gene is left open where the match is weak. Clone sizes are given selectively: once, few, many, or a class where the clone is expanded.

. | TRBJ1-5 | once | TRBV30 | 13 | CAWGRVGNQPQHF | TGTGCCTGGGGCAGGGTGGGAAATCAGCCCCAGCATTTT
. | TRBJ1-1 | . | TRBV19 | 12 | CASNQGNTEAFF | TGTGCCAGTAATCAGGGGAACACTGAAGCTTTCTTT
. | TRBJ1-1 | . | TRBV4-1 | 18 | CASSQGETDYYKGTEAFF | TGCGCCAGCAGCCAAGGTGAGACGGACTATTACAAGGGCACTGAAGCTTTCTTT
. | TRBJ1-4 | . | TRBV6-5 | 13 | CASSYRETEKLFF | TGTGCCAGCAGTTACCGGGAAACTGAAAAACTGTTTTTT
TRBD1 | TRBJ2-7 | once | TRBV6-6 | 14 | CASSSTGEGYEQYF | TGTGCCAGCAGTTCTACAGGGGAAGGGTACGAGCAGTACTTC
. | TRBJ1-1 | once | TRBV4-1 | 15 | CASSQDLRGYTEAFF | TGCGCCAGCAGCCAAGATCTCCGGGGGTACACTGAAGCTTTCTTT
TRBD1 | TRBJ1-4 | . | TRBV28 | 16 | CASRLGTAATNEKLFF | TGTGCCAGCAGATTAGGGACAGCCGCAACTAATGAAAAACTGTTTTTT
. | TRBJ2-2 | . | TRBV18 | 14 | CASSPNGGRGELFF | TGTGCCAGCTCACCAAACGGGGGACGCGGGGAGCTGTTTTTT
. | TRBJ2-1 | . | TRBV7-9 | 17 | CASSFHKTGSPYNEQFF | TGTGCCAGCAGCTTTCACAAAACAGGGTCGCCCTACAATGAGCAGTTCTTC
TRBD2 | TRBJ2-7 | . | TRBV7-2 | 15 | CASSQPGGPSGEQYF | TGTGCCAGCAGCCAGCCGGGAGGGCCGTCTGGTGAGCAGTACTTC
TRBD1 | TRBJ1-1 | . | TRBV6-5 | 13 | CASRPPGGTEAFF | TGTGCCAGCAGACCGCCAGGGGGCACTGAAGCTTTCTTT
TRBD1 | TRBJ2-1 | once | TRBV11-2 | 16 | CATTPTQGQGHNEQFF | TGTGCCACGACCCCGACCCAGGGACAGGGTCACAATGAGCAGTTCTTC
TRBD1 | TRBJ1-3 | . | TRBV11-1 | 18 | CASSTFRTGQLPGNTIYF | TGTGCCAGCAGCACTTTTCGCACGGGACAGTTACCTGGAAACACCATATATTTT
. | TRBJ2-7 | . | TRBV29-1 | 12 | CSVVLVRNEQYF | TGCAGCGTTGTGCTAGTTCGGAACGAGCAGTACTTC
TRBD1 | TRBJ2-7 | . | TRBV6-5 | 13 | CASSYGTGYEQYF | TGTGCCAGCAGTTACGGGACAGGGTACGAGCAGTACTTC
TRBD1 | TRBJ2-5 | . | TRBV9 | 15 | CASSVAQGAGETQYF | TGTGCCAGCAGCGTAGCGCAGGGGGCCGGTGAGACCCAGTACTTC
. | TRBJ1-1 | once | TRBV10-1 | 13 | CASSEGRGTEAFF | TGCGCCAGCAGTGAGGGACGGGGCACTGAAGCTTTCTTT
TRBD2 | TRBJ2-2 | . | TRBV19 | 17 | CASSTLLAGGNTGELFF | TGTGCCAGTAGTACCCTCTTAGCGGGAGGGAACACCGGGGAGCTGTTTTTT
. | TRBJ2-1 | . | TRBV30 | 11 | CAWTPGREQFF | TGTGCCTGGACACCTGGGCGAGAGCAGTTCTTC
. | TRBJ1-4 | . | TRBV5-1 | 15 | CASSLVQGANEKLFF | TGCGCCAGCAGCTTGGTACAGGGCGCAAACGAAAAACTGTTTTTT
. | TRBJ2-1 | . | TRBV28 | 15 | CASSLNAGISNEQFF | TGTGCCAGCAGTTTAAACGCAGGGATTAGCAATGAGCAGTTCTTC
. | TRBJ2-6 | . | TRBV28 | 15 | CASSSRGSGANVLTF | TGTGCCAGCAGCTCTCGAGGGTCTGGGGCCAACGTCCTGACTTTC
TRBD1 | TRBJ2-1 | . | TRBV30 | 16 | CAWSDLGTGDYNEQFF | TGTGCCTGGAGTGACCTCGGGACAGGGGATTACAATGAGCAGTTCTTC
. | TRBJ2-2 | . | TRBV28 | 14 | CASSTTLASGELFF | TGTGCCAGCAGCACCACCCTAGCGTCCGGGGAGCTGTTTTTT
. | TRBJ1-1 | . | TRBV5-6 | 14 | CASSSWEGGTEAFF | TGTGCCAGCAGCTCTTGGGAGGGTGGCACTGAAGCTTTCTTT
. | TRBJ1-5 | . | TRBV27 | 13 | CASARGSNQPQHF | TGTGCCAGCGCAAGGGGTAGCAATCAGCCCCAGCATTTT
TRBD1 | TRBJ1-2 | . | TRBV30 | 12 | CAWSEGAGGYTF | TGTGCCTGGAGTGAGGGGGCAGGGGGCTACACCTTC
. | TRBJ1-3 | . | TRBV28 | 14 | CASDGFSSGNTIYF | TGTGCCAGTGATGGTTTCAGCTCTGGAAACACCATATATTTT
. | TRBJ2-7 | . | TRBV7-9 | 13 | CASRPTSSYEQYF | TGTGCCAGCAGACCAACAAGCTCCTACGAGCAGTACTTC
TRBD2 | TRBJ2-7 | . | TRBV6-5 | 15 | CASRVEPTSGSEQYF | TGTGCCAGCAGGGTAGAACCGACTAGCGGGAGCGAGCAGTACTTC
. | TRBJ1-2 | few | TRBV2 | 14 | CASSEFGGVGGYTF | TGTGCCAGCAGTGAATTTGGAGGGGTCGGGGGCTACACCTTC
. | TRBJ2-7 | . | TRBV18 | 14 | CASSPTGEVDEQYF | TGTGCCAGCTCACCAACAGGGGAGGTCGACGAGCAGTACTTC
. | TRBJ1-1 | . | TRBV28 | 13 | CASSLLDTTEAFF | TGTGCCAGCAGTCTATTGGACACCACTGAAGCTTTCTTT
TRBD1 | TRBJ1-2 | once | TRBV18 | 13 | CASSPDRNYGYTF | TGTGCCAGCTCCCCGGACAGGAACTATGGCTACACCTTC
TRBD1 | TRBJ1-3 | . | TRBV7-9 | 15 | CASSPGQFAINTIYF | TGTGCCAGCAGCCCGGGACAGTTCGCTATTAACACCATATATTTT
. | TRBJ1-1 | . | TRBV6-6 | 13 | CASLKLGNTEAFF | TGTGCCAGCCTCAAGCTTGGGAACACTGAAGCTTTCTTT
TRBD1 | TRBJ1-4 | . | TRBV27 | 16 | CASSLSPGQGNEKLFF | TGTGCCAGCAGTTTATCACCGGGACAGGGTAATGAAAAACTGTTTTTT
. | TRBJ1-5 | . | TRBV28 | 17 | CASSSAAGRFLGQPQHF | TGTGCCAGCAGTTCGGCCGCAGGGAGGTTTCTCGGTCAGCCCCAGCATTTT
. | TRBJ1-5 | . | TRBV28 | 15 | CASRERGSRNQPQHF | TGTGCCAGCAGAGAACGGGGTTCGCGCAATCAGCCCCAGCATTTT
. | TRBJ2-2 | . | TRBV7-9 | 16 | CASSLEASLNTGELFF | TGTGCCAGCAGCTTAGAGGCTAGCCTAAACACCGGGGAGCTGTTTTTT
. | TRBJ1-1 | . | TRBV7-9 | 15 | CASSLSGSLNTEAFF | TGTGCCAGCAGCTTAAGCGGCAGCTTAAACACTGAAGCTTTCTTT
TRBD1 | TRBJ1-6 | . | TRBV28 | 16 | CASSAASTGVNSPLHF | TGTGCCAGCAGTGCGGCGTCTACAGGGGTTAATTCACCCCTCCACTTT
TRBD1 | TRBJ2-2 | once | TRBV5-1 | 15 | CASSLQGPYTGELFF | TGCGCCAGCAGTTTACAGGGGCCCTACACCGGGGAGCTGTTTTTT
TRBD1 | TRBJ2-1 | . | TRBV27 | 15 | CASSLSGQAQNEQFF | TGTGCCAGCAGTTTATCCGGACAGGCACAGAATGAGCAGTTCTTC
. | TRBJ2-5 | . | TRBV15 | 13 | CATRVDSQETQYF | TGTGCCACCAGGGTGGACAGCCAAGAGACCCAGTACTTC